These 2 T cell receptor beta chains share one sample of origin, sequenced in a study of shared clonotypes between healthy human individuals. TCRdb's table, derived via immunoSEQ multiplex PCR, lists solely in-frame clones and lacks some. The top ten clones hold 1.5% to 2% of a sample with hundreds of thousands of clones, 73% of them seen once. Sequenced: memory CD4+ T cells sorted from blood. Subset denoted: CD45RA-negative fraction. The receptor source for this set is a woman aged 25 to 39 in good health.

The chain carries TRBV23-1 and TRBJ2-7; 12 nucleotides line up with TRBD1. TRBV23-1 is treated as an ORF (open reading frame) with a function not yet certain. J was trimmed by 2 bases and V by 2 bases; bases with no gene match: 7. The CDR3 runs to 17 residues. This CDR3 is CASSQIPRDRGPYEQYF. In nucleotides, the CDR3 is TGCGCCAGCAGTCAAATCCCCCGGGACAGGGGGCCCTACGAGCAGTACTTC.

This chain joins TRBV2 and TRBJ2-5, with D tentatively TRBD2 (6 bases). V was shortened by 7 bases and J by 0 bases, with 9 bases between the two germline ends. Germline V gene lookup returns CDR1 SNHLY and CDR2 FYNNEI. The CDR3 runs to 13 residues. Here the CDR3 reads CASTRDYQETQYF. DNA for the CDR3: TGTGCCAGCACCCGGGACTACCAAGAGACCCAGTACTTC.